The 7 T cell receptor beta chains listed next were all sequenced from one sample in a study of human T cells and chemical hapten exposure. The time point was: healthy volunteer bleed at 2 weeks. Extraction yielded total RNA from whole blood (unfractionated). TCRdb used MiXCR to reprocess the RACE reads, holding one entry per CDR3 protein. Here the sample spans under 95,000 distinct CDR3 sequences, about 8.6% being singletons. The sequenced sample was whole blood. All receptors come from a female donor in good health. Some clones in this sample may be carry-over from other donors' samples.

This clonotype has more than one count but fewer than ten. The rearrangement uses TRBV29-1 and TRBJ1-1; TRBD1 is a possible D gene (5 bases). Between the trimmed V and J ends, which lost 3 bases and 0 bases, there was a span of 8 bases. Germline CDR1 reads SQVTM; CDR2 reads ANQGSEA. This CDR3 spans 13 amino acids. For the CDR3, the DNA is TGCAGCGTTGACGGGGCACTGAACACTGAAGCTTTCTTT. Its protein product is CSVDGALNTEAFF.

Note on this clonotype: This clone may be a read error of a much larger clone one base away. The chain uses TRBV5-8 and TRBJ1-5; perhaps TRBD1 as D (5 bases). Germline lookup yields CDR1 SGHTS and CDR2 YDEGEE. There are 17 residues in the CDR3. The V end was cut by 3 bases, the J end by 4 bases, with 20 bases between. For the CDR3, the DNA is TGTGCCAGCAGCTCCCACACCCAGACAGCGACAAATCAGCCCCAGCATTTT. As protein: CASSSHTQTATNQPQHF.

This clonotype has just a few counts. The chain links TRBV7-9 to TRBJ1-1, with a tentative D call TRBD1 (5 bases). The germline CDR1 and CDR2 sequences are SEHNR and FQNEAQ (reference sequence). CDR3 length: 14 amino acids. V was shortened by 1 base and J by 5 bases, with 11 bases between the two germline ends. The CDR3 DNA reads as TGTGCCAGCAGCTTAGAAATTGGGGGGACTGAAGCTTTCTTT. Its translation: CASSLEIGGTEAFF.

This clonotype came up a few times. This chain joins TRBV14 and TRBJ1-1; D not resolved. CDR1 is SGHDN and CDR2 is FVKESK in the germline V gene. CDR3 length: 13 amino acids. Between the trimmed V and J ends, which lost 3 bases and 11 bases, there was a span of 16 bases. The CDR3 spells CASSQEFGRVAFF. Here the CDR3 DNA reads TGTGCCAGCAGCCAGGAGTTCGGGAGAGTGGCTTTCTTT.

This clonotype occurred many times. The rearrangement uses TRBV7-9 and TRBJ2-7; D may match TRBD1 or TRBD2 (5 bases each). Looked up from germline, CDR1 is SEHNR and CDR2 is FQNEAQ (reference sequence). V was pared by 5 bases and J by 4 bases, with 18 bases between. The CDR3 covers 15 residues. CDR3 in amino acids: CASSTHSREKYEQYF. The DNA for the CDR3 is TGTGCCAGCAGCACCCACTCCAGGGAGAAGTACGAGCAGTACTTC.

The chain uses TRBV12-3 or TRBV12-4 and TRBJ1-1; D gene uncertain. This CDR3 contains 13 residues. The ends were cut back, 3 bases at V and 1 base at J, with 6 bases in the middle. The CDR3 nucleotides are TGTGCCAGCAGTTTCTACGAGAACACTGAAGCTTTCTTT. This translates into CASSFYENTEAFF.

Only a few counts were recorded for this clonotype. V is TRBV28 and J is TRBJ1-1, with D maybe TRBD1 (5 bases). Germline V lookup: CDR1 MDHEN, CDR2 SYDVKM. Trimming took off 6 bases at V and 6 bases at J, with 17 bases between the two ends. The CDR3 loop spans 14 amino acids. In DNA, the CDR3 is TGTGCCAGCAGCTTGGGCCAGGGTTCGTCTGAAGCTTTCTTT. Amino acids: CASSLGQGSSEAFF.